This TCR beta chain was identified during a study of blood T cell repertoires in COVID-19. For the study at large: Researchers got acute and convalescent COVID-19 samples from the United States, Italy and Spain. The analysed material was cDNA or gDNA that came from T cells, B-cell-depleted T cells, or PBMCs.

The CDR3 length is 15 residues. In germline, CDR1 is SGHRS, CDR2 YFSETQ. V lost 3 bases and J lost 5; bases outside the gene matches: 6. The Seattle patients joined while their infection was active and were tracked longitudinally afterward. Under the authors' procedure: Cell counts per sample came from amplifying reference gene primers. Produced via immunoSEQ multiplex PCR; TCRdb's table is partial and in-frame only. The V and J calls and clone size were taken over from that table, and D and trimming were inferred from the DNA. The sample holds about 250,000 clones, 90% seen once. The sequencing input was peripheral blood. The chain employs TRBV5-1 and TRBJ2-2; 8 positions agree with TRBD1. This clonotype originated in a woman aged 55-70 years with COVID-19, enrolled during active disease. Here the CDR3 reads CASSSSGGFTGELFF. The CDR3 DNA reads as TGCGCCAGCAGCTCATCAGGGGGCTTTACCGGGGAGCTGTTTTTT.